The sequence of this TCR beta chain was determined in a study of PD-L1 blockade in urothelial cancer. Here immunoSEQ multiplex PCR was the method, and the copy in TCRdb shows in-frame clones only, minus some. The table lists 65,000 to 80,000 clones, 75% to 90% of them singletons. The V gene's germline CDR1 is KGHSH and CDR2 LQKENI. V lost 1 base to trimming and J lost 0 bases; unmatched junction nucleotides: 6. This CDR3 comprises 17 residues. Stated time point: pretreatment peripheral blood. All patients carried locally advanced or metastatic urothelial carcinoma. Each patient gave between 1 and 8 samples of peripheral blood mononuclear cells, which were collected pretreatment and during treatment.

The receptor was isolated from a man aged 65-85 years with urothelial cancer. Material: PBMCs, obtained around atezolizumab (anti-PD-L1) treatment. The chain links TRBV18 to TRBJ1-3; 7 bases line up with TRBD1. CDR3 sequence (DNA): TGTGCCAGCTCACCACTATTTACAGGGGTCTCTGGAAACACCATATATTTT. Protein product: CASSPLFTGVSGNTIYF.